The 14 T cell receptor beta chains below were found in one sample sequenced in a study of long-term antiretroviral therapy in people with HIV. Survey level was the resolution at which the v3.0 immunoSEQ assay ran. Measured with immunoSEQ multiplex PCR; TCRdb has only the in-frame clones, and not every one. The data show 15,000 to 20,000 clones, more than 70% seen once. Material: unsorted PBMCs, obtained 0.5 years before starting antiretroviral therapy. These receptors came from a man younger than 35 with HIV.

V usage is TRBV7-9 and J usage is TRBJ2-7; D gene unclear. Germline V gene sequence: CDR1 SEHNR, CDR2 FQNEAQ (reference sequence). V lost 2 bases to trimming and J lost 10 bases, with 9 bases between them. The CDR3 covers 11 residues. This CDR3 reads CASSLNRVQYF. The CDR3, as DNA: TGTGCCAGCAGCTTAAATCGGGTACAGTACTTC.

This chain uses TRBV25-1 with TRBJ2-3; D possibly corresponds to TRBD2 (6 bases). Germline CDR1 is MGHDK and CDR2 is SYGVNS. The V end was cut by 3 bases, the J end by 4 bases, with 11 bases between. The CDR3 spans 14 residues. The CDR3: CASSEGGWSDTQYF. The CDR3 coding sequence is TGTGCCAGCAGTGAGGGGGGATGGTCAGATACGCAGTATTTT. Full variable domain (remainder filled in from reference TRBV25-1 and TRBJ2-3): EADIYQTPRYLVIGTGKKITLECSQTMGHDKMYWYQQDPGMELHLIHYSYGVNSTEKGDLSSESTVSRIRTEHFPLTLESARPSHTSQYLCASSEGGWSDTQYFGPGTRLTVL.

The chain joins TRBV7-2 to TRBJ2-3; the D gene could be TRBD1 or TRBD2 (6 bases each). Germline-derived CDR1 and CDR2 are SGHTA and FQGNSA. The CDR3 is made up of 16 amino acids. V lost 5 bases and J lost 1, with 16 bases in between. The CDR3 here is CASSALGGVGTDTQYF. The CDR3 DNA reads as TGTGCCAGCAGCGCGTTGGGGGGCGTCGGCACAGATACGCAGTATTTT.

This clone was recorded a few times. J is TRBJ2-7 and V is TRBV7-8; D might be TRBD1 (5 bases). The V end lost 4 bases, the J end lost 2 bases, and 12 bases lay between the germline ends. The CDR3 has 14 residues. CDR1 and CDR2 from the germline V gene are SGHVS and FQNEAQ. CDR3 sequence: CASSSRQFTYEQYF. The CDR3 coding sequence is TGTGCCAGCAGCTCCCGACAGTTCACCTACGAGCAGTACTTC.

The V and J genes are TRBV6-5 and TRBJ2-5; TRBD1 might be the D (6 bases). Germline CDR1 and CDR2: MNHEY and SVGAGI. The CDR3 has 15 residues. Trimming cost V 6 bases and J 0 bases, with 14 bases left between them. The CDR3 spells CASSHSGTNQETQYF. The CDR3 region has the DNA TGTGCCAGCAGCCACTCCGGGACAAACCAAGAGACCCAGTACTTC.

The chain joins TRBV5-6 to TRBJ2-5; 8 nucleotides line up with TRBD1. The CDR3 loop spans 15 amino acids. V was pared by 2 bases and J by 7 bases, with 10 bases of the junction left unmatched. The V gene's germline CDR1 is SGHDT and CDR2 YYEEEE. The CDR3 reads CASSFWGQADGTQYF. The CDR3 coding sequence is TGTGCCAGCAGCTTCTGGGGACAGGCTGACGGGACCCAGTACTTC. The complete variable domain, with remaining parts taken from reference TRBV5-6 and TRBJ2-5, reads DAGVTQSPTHLIKTRGQQVTLRCSPKSGHDTVSWYQQALGQGPQFIFQYYEEEERQRGNFPDRFSGHQFPNYSSELNVNALLLGDSALYLCASSFWGQADGTQYFGPGTRLLVL.

V gene TRBV5-5 combines with J gene TRBJ2-3, with 9 bases aligning to TRBD2. The CDR3 is 17 amino acids. Germline V gene data show CDR1 as SGHKS and CDR2 as YYEKEE (reference sequence). V lost 1 base and J lost 0; bases outside the gene matches: 6. The CDR3 sequence is CASSLTLAGSSTDTQYF. CDR3 bases: TGTGCCAGCAGCTTGACCCTAGCGGGGTCTAGCACAGATACGCAGTATTTT.

This sequence joins TRBV27 and TRBJ2-3; 7 bases are a match to TRBD2. CDR1 and CDR2 (germline): MNHEY, SMNVEV (reference sequence). V dropped 10 bases and J dropped 4; count of bases not matched to a gene: 8. The CDR3 length is 13 residues. The CDR3 DNA follows: TGTGCCACCGGACTAGAGGAGGCAGATACGCAGTATTTT. It translates to CATGLEEADTQYF.

The rearrangement links TRBV11-2 to TRBJ2-1, with unresolved D. Germline CDR1 is SGHAT and CDR2 is FQNNGV. CDR3 size: 16 residues. V shed 1 base and J shed 0 bases, with 10 bases lying between them. The CDR3 DNA reads as TGTGCCAGCAGCTTAGCCCACCTCAGCTCCTACAATGAGCAGTTCTTC. This codes for CASSLAHLSSYNEQFF. The whole variable domain, filled in from reference TRBV11-2 and TRBJ2-1, reads EAGVAQSPRYKIIEKRQSVAFWCNPISGHATLYWYQQILGQGPKLLIQFQNNGVVDDSQLPKDRFSAERLKGVDSTLKIQPAKLEDSAVYLCASSLAHLSSYNEQFFGPGTRLTVL.

V and J are TRBV5-6 and TRBJ2-7, with TRBD1 as a possible D gene (5 bases). Germline assignment: CDR1 SGHDT and CDR2 YYEEEE. The CDR3 spans 14 residues. V shed 4 bases and J shed 4 bases, with 15 bases lying between them. The CDR3 sequence: CASSPGWFDYEQYF. DNA for the CDR3: TGTGCCAGCAGCCCAGGGTGGTTTGATTACGAGCAGTACTTC.

V gene TRBV27 combines with J gene TRBJ1-6, with 9 bases identical to TRBD1. This CDR3 has 15 residues. V lost 6 bases, J lost 7 bases, and 7 bases stayed unmatched. CDR1 MNHEY and CDR2 SMNVEV come from the germline V gene (reference sequence). CDR3 protein: CASSLSGTGNSPLHF. In nucleotides, the CDR3 is TGTGCCAGCAGCCTATCCGGGACAGGGAATTCACCCCTCCACTTT.

The chain recombines TRBV5-4 with TRBJ2-1; D uncertain. Germline assignment: CDR1 SGHNT and CDR2 YYREEE (reference sequence). This CDR3 contains 15 residues. V was trimmed by 6 bases and J by 2 bases, leaving 15 bases between them. As DNA, the CDR3 is TGTGCCAGCACCCCGGACGCTGTGACCTACAATGAGCAGTTCTTC. It is translated as CASTPDAVTYNEQFF. The whole variable domain, filled in from reference TRBV5-4 and TRBJ2-1, reads ETGVTQSPTHLIKTRGQQVTLRCSSQSGHNTVSWYQQALGQGPQFIFQYYREEENGRGNFPPRFSGLQFPNYSSELNVNALELDDSALYLCASTPDAVTYNEQFFGPGTRLTVL.

The CDR3 DNA sequence: TGTGCCAGCAGCTTAGGGCAGGGGGGGAACACTGAAGCTTTCTTT. Protein product: CASSLGQGGNTEAFF. The chain combines TRBV7-8 with TRBJ1-1; 7 positions match TRBD1. J gave up 1 base and V 1 base, and 3 bases lay outside the gene matches. The germline gives CDR1 SGHVS, CDR2 FQNEAQ. The CDR3 totals 15 residues.

The V call is TRBV27, the J call TRBJ2-1; no clear D gene. Germline-derived CDR1 and CDR2 are MNHEY and SMNVEV (reference sequence). The V end was cut by 5 bases, the J end by 7 bases, with 24 bases between. This CDR3 has 17 amino acids. The CDR3 sequence is CASSLLVSVGSGNEQFF. CDR3 sequence (DNA): TGTGCCAGCAGTCTTTTAGTGTCGGTTGGCAGTGGGAATGAGCAGTTCTTC.